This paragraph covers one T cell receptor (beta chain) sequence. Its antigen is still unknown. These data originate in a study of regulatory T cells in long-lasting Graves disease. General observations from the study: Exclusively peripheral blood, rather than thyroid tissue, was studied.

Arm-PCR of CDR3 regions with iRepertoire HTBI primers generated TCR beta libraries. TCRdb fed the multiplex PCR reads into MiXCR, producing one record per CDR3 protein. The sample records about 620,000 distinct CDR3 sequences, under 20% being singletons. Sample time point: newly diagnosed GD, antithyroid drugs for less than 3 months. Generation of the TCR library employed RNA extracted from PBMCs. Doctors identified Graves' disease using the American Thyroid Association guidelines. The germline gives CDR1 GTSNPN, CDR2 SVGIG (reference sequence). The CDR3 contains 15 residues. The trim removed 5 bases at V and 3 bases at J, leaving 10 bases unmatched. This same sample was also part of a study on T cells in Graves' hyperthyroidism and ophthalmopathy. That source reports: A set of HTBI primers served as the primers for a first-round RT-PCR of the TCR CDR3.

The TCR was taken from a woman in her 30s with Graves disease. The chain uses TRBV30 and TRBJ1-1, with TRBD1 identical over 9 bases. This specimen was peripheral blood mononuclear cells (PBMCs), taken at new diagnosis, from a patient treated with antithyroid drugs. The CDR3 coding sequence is TGTGCCTGGGGTGGAACAGGGGGCATGGACACTGAAGCTTTCTTT. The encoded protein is CAWGGTGGMDTEAFF.